This T cell receptor beta chain was obtained from a study of shared clonotypes between healthy human individuals (dated by TCRdb to 2019 to 2021). For the study in its entirety: The cohort comprised a couple of women and a few men aged 18 to 49 years. For each donor, CD4 naive and CD4 memory were each run on three plates, CD8 naive on two plates, and CD8 memory on one plate. To estimate repertoire size and how much clonotypes are shared between individuals, the study performed deep sequencing of blood TCR repertoires from roughly five healthy adults. To increase sequencing depth and limit assay-specific biases, different laboratories used diverse techniques to prepare libraries and sequence TCR repertoires. Between about 0.8 and 9.5 billion PBMCs per donor were obtained by leukapheresis.

Healthy HIV-negative adults with no recently reported acute infections or vaccinations were included as donors. Only Caucasian adults living in Nashville, Tennessee, USA were represented among the donors. Magnetic negative selection was used to enrich CD4+ T cells, after which naive cells were positively selected on CD45RA and the negative fraction became the memory subset. After blood collection by leukapheresis, PBMCs were isolated using Ficoll-Histopaque density gradient centrifugation and then cryopreserved in the vapor phase of liquid nitrogen. Purity and quantity of every magnetically sorted T cell population were checked by analytical flow cytometry. Each sorted fraction had its genomic DNA isolated and then quantified by UV absorbance on a Nanodrop 2000c. The CDR3 goes from the cysteine to the phenylalanine over 14 residues. Here the CDR3 DNA is all that survives: 42 bases in frame from base 1. At the junction V is shortened by 3 bases and J by 5 bases, with 15 bases in between. CDR1 and CDR2 are drawn from the germline V gene: SGHRS, YFSETQ.

As regards this clone: The clone's antigen remains unknown. Per-base qualities were not stored, and no clone one base away is much larger.

TCR CDR3 regions were amplified from genomic DNA by multiplex PCR using the deep immunoSEQ assay. Extracted genomic DNA from each cell subset was spread evenly across all wells of several immunoSEQ 96-well plates, with each plate serving as a replicate. For sorted subsets, approximately 200 ng of genomic DNA, equivalent to around 29,000 T cell genomes, went into each replicate PCR. Purified libraries were quantified with a Qubit 3.0 fluorometer, sized on a Bioanalyzer 2100, and re-quantified with the KAPA Library Quantification kit. A separate single-read 150-cycle Illumina NextSeq 550 flow cell was used to sequence each immunoSEQ 96-well plate. Under the source paper's analysis protocol: The immunoSEQ output contained only junctional sequences without quality scores, so filtering could not match that applied to full-length reads. Sequences were annotated with PyIR, a Python wrapper for IgBLAST v1.9, using IMGT germline references to assign V/J genes and CDR3. Any read was removed if the V/J assignment was weak (E-value above 1e-6), the CDR3 was missing, or the read contained stop codons, out-of-frame junctions, or ambiguous translated residues. V3J clonotypes were defined as sequences sharing the same inferred V gene, J gene, and CDR3 amino acid sequence. Percentage overlap between repertoires was calculated by dividing the number of shared unique clonotypes by the size of the smaller repertoire. Repertoire richness was assessed with RTK rarefaction, the Chao1 estimator, and Recon v2.1 estimates of unobserved clonotypes. Generation probabilities for all TCRbeta clonotypes obtained by the gDNA method from four donors were computed using OLGA. TCRdb provides this immuneACCESS table in a form limited to in-frame rearrangements. Some clones are lacking; in checked studies, under half of them reflect an unresolved V gene, and why the rest are absent is not known. The DNA gave D and trimming, while V, J and clone size come from that table. The sample table shows some 1.1 million clones, and around 77% are seen once. The leading ten clones occupy about 0.89% of the sample.

What the work shows at the level of the full study, not this receptor alone: Higher generation probabilities were observed for clonotypes shared by all four sorted-subset donors than for non-shared clonotypes. Rarefaction of sorted-subset datasets indicated incomplete sequencing despite the large sequencing depth. Pairwise subsampling led to the expectation that sequencing depth would affect the degree of clonotype sharing among donors. Across a few donors, about 5.2% of naive CD4, 3% to 3.5% of naive CD8, approximately 2.5% of memory CD4, and about 0.4% of memory CD8 clonotypes were shared. Sampling was restricted to blood, and TCR repertoires in tissues likely differ from the TCR repertoires found in blood. Naive subsets generally had larger estimated clonotype richness than memory subsets did. The small number of donors limited the genetic and exposure-history diversity represented.

The TCR was taken from a man aged 18 to 29 in good health. Some clones in this sample may be carry-over from other donors' samples. The chain is assembled from TRBV5-1 and TRBJ2-7, with TRBD2 perhaps the D gene, on 6 matching bases. The specimen was memory CD4+ T cells from PBMCs. This specimen's cell subset or site label, per the study, means: CD45RA-negative fraction. The CDR3 protein sequence reads: CASSWGTRQDEQYF. The sequenced DNA is TGCGCCAGCAGCTGGGGGACTCGGCAGGACGAGCAGTACTTC.